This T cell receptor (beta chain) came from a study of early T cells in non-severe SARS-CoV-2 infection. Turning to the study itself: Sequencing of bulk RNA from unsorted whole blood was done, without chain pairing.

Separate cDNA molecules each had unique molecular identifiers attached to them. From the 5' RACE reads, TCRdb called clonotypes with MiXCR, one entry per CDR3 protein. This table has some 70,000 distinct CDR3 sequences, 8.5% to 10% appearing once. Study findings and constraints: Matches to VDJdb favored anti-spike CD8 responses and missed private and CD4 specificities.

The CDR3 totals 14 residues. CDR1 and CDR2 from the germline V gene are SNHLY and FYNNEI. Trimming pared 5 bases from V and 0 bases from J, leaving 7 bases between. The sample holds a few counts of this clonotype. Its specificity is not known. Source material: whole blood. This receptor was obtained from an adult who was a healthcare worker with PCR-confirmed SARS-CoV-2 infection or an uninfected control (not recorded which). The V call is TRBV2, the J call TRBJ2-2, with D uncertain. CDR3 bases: TGTGCCAGCAGTCCAGGAGCGAACACCGGGGAGCTGTTTTTT. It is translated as CASSPGANTGELFF.